The sequence of this T cell receptor beta chain was determined in a study of identical twins. Study-level findings and limits: Cord blood beta clonotypes that were abundant carried fewer insertions, and memory repertoires showed no such trend.

cDNA molecules carried unique molecular identifiers, and template switching added a universal primer site. TCRdb re-called the 5' RACE reads with MiXCR, one entry per CDR3 protein. The sample lists 1.5 million to 2 million distinct CDR3 sequences, under 35% occurring once. This CDR3 contains 11 residues. The germline gives CDR1 MNHNS, CDR2 SASEGT. Deletions cut 1 base from V and 10 bases from J, with 6 bases between. Comment on this clonotype: Antigen unknown.

The rearrangement uses TRBV6-1 and TRBJ2-3; D unclear. The sequence came from a newborn girl in good health. Specimen: cord blood. The CDR3 region is CASSEGDPQYF. CDR3 nucleotides: TGTGCCAGCAGTGAAGGGGATCCGCAGTATTTT.